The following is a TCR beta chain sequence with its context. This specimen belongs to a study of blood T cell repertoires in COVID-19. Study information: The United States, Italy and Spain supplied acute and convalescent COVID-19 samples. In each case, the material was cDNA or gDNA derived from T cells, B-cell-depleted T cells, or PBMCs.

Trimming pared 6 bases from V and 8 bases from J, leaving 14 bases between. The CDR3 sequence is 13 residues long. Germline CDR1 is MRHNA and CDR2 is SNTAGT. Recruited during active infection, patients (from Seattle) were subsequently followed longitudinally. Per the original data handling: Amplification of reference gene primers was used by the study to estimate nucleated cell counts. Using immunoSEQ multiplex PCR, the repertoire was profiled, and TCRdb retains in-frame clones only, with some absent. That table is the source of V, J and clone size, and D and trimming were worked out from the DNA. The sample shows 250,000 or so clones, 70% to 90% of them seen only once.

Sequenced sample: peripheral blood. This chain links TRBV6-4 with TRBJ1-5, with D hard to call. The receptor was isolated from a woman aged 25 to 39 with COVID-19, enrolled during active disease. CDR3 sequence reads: CASSANPGKPQHF. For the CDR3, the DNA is TGTGCCAGCAGCGCGAACCCCGGGAAGCCCCAGCATTTT.